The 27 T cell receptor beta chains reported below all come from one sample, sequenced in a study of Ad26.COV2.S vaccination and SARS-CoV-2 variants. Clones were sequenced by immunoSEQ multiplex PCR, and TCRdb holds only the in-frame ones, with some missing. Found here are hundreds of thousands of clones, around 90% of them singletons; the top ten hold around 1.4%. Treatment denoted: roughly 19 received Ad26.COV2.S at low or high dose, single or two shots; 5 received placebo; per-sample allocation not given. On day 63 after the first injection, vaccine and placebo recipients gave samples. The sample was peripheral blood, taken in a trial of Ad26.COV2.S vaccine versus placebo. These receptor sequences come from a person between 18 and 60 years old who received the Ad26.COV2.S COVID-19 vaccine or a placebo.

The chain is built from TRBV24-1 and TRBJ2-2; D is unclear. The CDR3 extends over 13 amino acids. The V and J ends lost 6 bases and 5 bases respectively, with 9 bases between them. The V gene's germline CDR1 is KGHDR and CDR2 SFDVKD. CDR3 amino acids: CATSTVSTGELFF. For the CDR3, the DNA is TGTGCCACCAGTACTGTCTCGACCGGGGAGCTGTTTTTT.

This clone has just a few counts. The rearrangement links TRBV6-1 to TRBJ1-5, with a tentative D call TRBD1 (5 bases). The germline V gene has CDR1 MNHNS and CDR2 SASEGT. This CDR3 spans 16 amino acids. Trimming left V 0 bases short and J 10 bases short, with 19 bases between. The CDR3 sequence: CASSEALGAGRHPQHF. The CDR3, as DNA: TGTGCCAGCAGTGAAGCGCTCGGGGCAGGGCGGCATCCCCAGCATTTT.

The CDR3 loop reads CASNHRGLLAKNIQYF. The CDR3 region has the DNA TGTGCCAGCAACCACAGGGGTCTCCTAGCCAAAAACATTCAGTACTTC. The genes are TRBV2 and TRBJ2-4; 7 nucleotides agree with TRBD1. CDR3 size: 16 residues. CDR1 is SNHLY and CDR2 is FYNNEI in the germline V gene. With V trimmed by 7 bases and J by 0 bases, 9 bases remained unmatched.

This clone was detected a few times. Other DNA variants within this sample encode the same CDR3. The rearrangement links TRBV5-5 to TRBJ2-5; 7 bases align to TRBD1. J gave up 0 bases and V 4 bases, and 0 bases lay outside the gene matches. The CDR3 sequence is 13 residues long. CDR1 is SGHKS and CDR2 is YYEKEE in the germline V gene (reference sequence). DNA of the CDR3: TGTGCCAGCAGCGGGACAGACCAAGAGACCCAGTACTTC. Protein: CASSGTDQETQYF. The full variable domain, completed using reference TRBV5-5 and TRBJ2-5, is DAGVTQSPTHLIKTRGQQVTLRCSPISGHKSVSWYQQVLGQGPQFIFQYYEKEERGRGNFPDRFSARQFPNYSSELNVNALLLGDSALYLCASSGTDQETQYFGPGTRLLVL.

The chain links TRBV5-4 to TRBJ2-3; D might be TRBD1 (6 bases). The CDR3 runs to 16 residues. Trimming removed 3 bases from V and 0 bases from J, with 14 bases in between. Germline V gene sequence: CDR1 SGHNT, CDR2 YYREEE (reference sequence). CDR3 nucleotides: TGTGCCAGCAGCTCCGGGACACCAACTAGCACAGATACGCAGTATTTT. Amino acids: CASSSGTPTSTDTQYF.

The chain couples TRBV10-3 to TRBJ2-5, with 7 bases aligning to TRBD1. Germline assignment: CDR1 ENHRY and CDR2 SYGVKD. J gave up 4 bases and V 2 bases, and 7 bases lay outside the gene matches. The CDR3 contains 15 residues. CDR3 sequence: CAISEPAGGRETQYF. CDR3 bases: TGTGCCATCAGTGAGCCGGCAGGGGGACGAGAGACCCAGTACTTC.

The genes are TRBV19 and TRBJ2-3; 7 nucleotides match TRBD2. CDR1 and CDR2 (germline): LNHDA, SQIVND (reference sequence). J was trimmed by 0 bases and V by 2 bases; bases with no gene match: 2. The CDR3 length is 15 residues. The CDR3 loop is CASSIQRGSTDTQYF. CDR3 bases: TGTGCCAGTAGTATACAGCGGGGAAGCACAGATACGCAGTATTTT.

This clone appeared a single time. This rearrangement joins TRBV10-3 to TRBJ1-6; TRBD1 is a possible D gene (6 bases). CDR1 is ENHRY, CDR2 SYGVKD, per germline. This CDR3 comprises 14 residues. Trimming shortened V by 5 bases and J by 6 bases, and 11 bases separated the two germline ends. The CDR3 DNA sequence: TGTGCCATCAGTCGACAGGAATCTAATTCACCCCTCCACTTT. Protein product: CAISRQESNSPLHF.

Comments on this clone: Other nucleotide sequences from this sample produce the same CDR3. The CDR3, as DNA: TGTGCCAGCAGCTTAGAGTTAGGGGGCGGCTACGAGCAGTACTTC. It encodes CASSLELGGGYEQYF. The chain employs TRBV7-8 and TRBJ2-7, with TRBD1 identical over 7 bases. This CDR3 is 15 amino acids long. The V gene's germline CDR1 is SGHVS and CDR2 FQNEAQ. With V trimmed by 1 base and J by 3 bases, 6 bases remained unmatched.

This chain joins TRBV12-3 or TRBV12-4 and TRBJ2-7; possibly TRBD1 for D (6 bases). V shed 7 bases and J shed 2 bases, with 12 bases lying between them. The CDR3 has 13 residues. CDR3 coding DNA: TGTGCCAGCAACGAGGGACAAACCTACGAGCAGTACTTC. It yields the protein CASNEGQTYEQYF.

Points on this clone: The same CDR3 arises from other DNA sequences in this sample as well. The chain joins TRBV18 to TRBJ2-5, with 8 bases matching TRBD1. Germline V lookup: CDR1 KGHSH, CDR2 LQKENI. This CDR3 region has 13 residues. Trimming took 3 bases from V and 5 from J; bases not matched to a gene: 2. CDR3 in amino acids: CASSPDRAETQYF. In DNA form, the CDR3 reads TGTGCCAGCTCACCGGACAGGGCGGAGACCCAGTACTTC. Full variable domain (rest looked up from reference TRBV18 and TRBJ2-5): NAGVMQNPRHLVRRRGQEARLRCSPMKGHSHVYWYRQLPEEGLKFMVYLQKENIIDESGMPKERFSAEFPKEGPSILRIQQVVRGDSAAYFCASSPDRAETQYFGPGTRLLVL.

CDR3 protein: CASSAQTYQETQYF. CDR3 DNA: TGTGCCAGCAGCGCACAGACGTACCAAGAGACCCAGTACTTC. This chain connects TRBV7-2 to TRBJ2-5; D gene uncertain. Per the germline V gene, CDR1 is SGHTA and CDR2 is FQGNSA. The CDR3 runs to 14 residues. The V end lost 5 bases, the J end lost 0 bases, and 10 bases lay between the germline ends.

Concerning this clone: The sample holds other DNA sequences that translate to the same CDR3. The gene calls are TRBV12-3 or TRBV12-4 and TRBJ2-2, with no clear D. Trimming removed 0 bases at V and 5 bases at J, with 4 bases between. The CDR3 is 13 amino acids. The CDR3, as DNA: TGTGCCAGCAGTTTAGCATCGACCGGGGAGCTGTTTTTT. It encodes CASSLASTGELFF.

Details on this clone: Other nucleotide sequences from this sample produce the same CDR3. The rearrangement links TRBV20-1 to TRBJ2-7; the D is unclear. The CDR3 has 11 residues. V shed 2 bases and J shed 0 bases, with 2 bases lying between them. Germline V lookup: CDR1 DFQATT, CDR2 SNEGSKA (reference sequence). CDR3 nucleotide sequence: TGCAGTGCTAGAATCTCCTACGAGCAGTACTTC. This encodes CSARISYEQYF.

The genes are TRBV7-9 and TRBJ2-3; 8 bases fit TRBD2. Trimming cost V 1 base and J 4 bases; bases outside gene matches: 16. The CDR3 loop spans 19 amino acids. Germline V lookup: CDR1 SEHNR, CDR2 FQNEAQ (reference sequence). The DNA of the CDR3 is TGTGCCAGCAGCTTAGGTGGACGGGAGGGCCTTGGGAAGGCAGATACGCAGTATTTT. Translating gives CASSLGGREGLGKADTQYF. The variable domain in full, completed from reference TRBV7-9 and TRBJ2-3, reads DTGVSQNPRHKITKRGQNVTFRCDPISEHNRLYWYRQTLGQGPEFLTYFQNEAQLEKSRLLSDRFSAERPKGSFSTLEIQRTEQGDSAMYLCASSLGGREGLGKADTQYFGPGTRLTVL.

Here the CDR3 DNA reads TGTGCCAGCAGCTCCCAGGGACTATATTATTTCTTC. Its translation: CASSSQGLYYFF. The chain employs TRBV7-9 and TRBJ2-1, with 7 bases matching TRBD2. This CDR3 region has 12 residues. Germline-derived CDR1 and CDR2 are SEHNR and FQNEAQ (reference sequence). V was pared by 4 bases and J by 16 bases, with 10 bases of the junction left unmatched.

This chain's CDR3 is CASSPRDEKLFF. The DNA of the CDR3 is TGTGCCAGTAGTCCGAGGGATGAAAAACTGTTTTTT. V usage is TRBV19 and J usage is TRBJ1-4; D is undetermined. This CDR3 has 12 residues. From germline, CDR1 is LNHDA and CDR2 SQIVND (reference sequence). V was clipped by 5 bases and J by 6 bases, with 7 bases between them.

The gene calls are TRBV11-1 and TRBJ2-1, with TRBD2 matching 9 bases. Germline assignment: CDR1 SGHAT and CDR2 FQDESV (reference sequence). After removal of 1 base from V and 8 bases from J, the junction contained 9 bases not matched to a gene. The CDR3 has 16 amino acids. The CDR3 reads CASSLELSGRTHEQFF. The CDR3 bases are TGTGCCAGCAGCTTAGAACTGAGCGGGAGGACCCATGAGCAGTTCTTC. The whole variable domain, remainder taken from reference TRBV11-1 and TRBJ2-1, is EAEVAQSPRYKITEKSQAVAFWCDPISGHATLYWYRQILGQGPELLVQFQDESVVDDSQLPKDRFSAERLKGVDSTLKIQPAELGDSAMYLCASSLELSGRTHEQFFGPGTRLTVL.

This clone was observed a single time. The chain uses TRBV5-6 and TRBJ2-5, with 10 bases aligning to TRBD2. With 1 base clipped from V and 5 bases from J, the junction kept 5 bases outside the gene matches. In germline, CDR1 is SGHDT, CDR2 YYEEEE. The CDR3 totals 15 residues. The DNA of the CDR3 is TGTGCCAGCAGCTTGTACGGTAGCGGGAGGGAGACCCAGTACTTC. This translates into CASSLYGSGRETQYF.

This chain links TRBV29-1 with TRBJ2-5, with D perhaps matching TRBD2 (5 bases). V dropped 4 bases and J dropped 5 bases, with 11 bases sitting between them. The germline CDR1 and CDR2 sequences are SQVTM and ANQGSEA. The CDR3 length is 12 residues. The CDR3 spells CSVVRAGETQYF. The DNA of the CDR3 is TGCAGCGTTGTGAGGGCAGGCGAGACCCAGTACTTC.

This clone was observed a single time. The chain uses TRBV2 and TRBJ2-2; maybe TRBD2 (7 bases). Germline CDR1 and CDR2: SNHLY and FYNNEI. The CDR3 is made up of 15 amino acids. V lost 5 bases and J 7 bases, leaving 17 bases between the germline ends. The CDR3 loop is CASSPEGGAVGELFF. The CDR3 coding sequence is TGTGCCAGCAGTCCCGAAGGGGGGGCGGTCGGGGAGCTGTTTTTT.

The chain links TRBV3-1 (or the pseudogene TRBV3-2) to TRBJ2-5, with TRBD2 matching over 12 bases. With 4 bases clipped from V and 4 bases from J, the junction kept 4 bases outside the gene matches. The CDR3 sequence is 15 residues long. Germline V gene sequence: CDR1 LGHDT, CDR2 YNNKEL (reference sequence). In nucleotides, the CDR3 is TGTGCCAGCAGCCCTCTAGCGGGAGGGCCAGAGACCCAGTACTTC. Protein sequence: CASSPLAGGPETQYF.

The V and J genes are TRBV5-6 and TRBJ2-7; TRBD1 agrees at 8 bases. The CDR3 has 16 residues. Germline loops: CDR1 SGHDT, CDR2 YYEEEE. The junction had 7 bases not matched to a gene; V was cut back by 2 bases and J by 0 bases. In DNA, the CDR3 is TGTGCCAGCAGCTTATACCGCGGGACAGGCTCCTACGAGCAGTACTTC. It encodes CASSLYRGTGSYEQYF.

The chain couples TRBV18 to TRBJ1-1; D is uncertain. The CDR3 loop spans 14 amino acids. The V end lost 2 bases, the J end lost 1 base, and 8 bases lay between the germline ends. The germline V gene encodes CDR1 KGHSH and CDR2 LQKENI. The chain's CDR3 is CASSPIAENTEAFF. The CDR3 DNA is TGTGCCAGCTCACCAATCGCTGAGAACACTGAAGCTTTCTTT.

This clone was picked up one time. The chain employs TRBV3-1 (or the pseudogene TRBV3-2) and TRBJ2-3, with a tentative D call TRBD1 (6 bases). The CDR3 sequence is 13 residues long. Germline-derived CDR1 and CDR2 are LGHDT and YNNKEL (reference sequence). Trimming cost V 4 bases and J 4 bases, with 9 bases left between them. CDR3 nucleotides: TGTGCCAGCAGCCGACAGGTTCCAGATACGCAGTATTTT. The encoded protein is CASSRQVPDTQYF.

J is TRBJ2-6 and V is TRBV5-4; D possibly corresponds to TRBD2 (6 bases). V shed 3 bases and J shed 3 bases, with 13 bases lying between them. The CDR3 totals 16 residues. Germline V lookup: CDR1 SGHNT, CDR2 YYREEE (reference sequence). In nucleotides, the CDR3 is TGTGCCAGCAGCTCCCCCGGAGGGTTTGGGGCCAACGTCCTGACTTTC. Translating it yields CASSSPGGFGANVLTF.

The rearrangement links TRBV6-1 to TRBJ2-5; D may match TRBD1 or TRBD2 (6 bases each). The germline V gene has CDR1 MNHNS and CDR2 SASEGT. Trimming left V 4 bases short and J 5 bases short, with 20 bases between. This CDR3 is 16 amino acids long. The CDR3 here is CASSAWQGLARETQYF. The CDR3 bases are TGTGCCAGCAGTGCCTGGCAGGGGCTAGCGCGGGAGACCCAGTACTTC.